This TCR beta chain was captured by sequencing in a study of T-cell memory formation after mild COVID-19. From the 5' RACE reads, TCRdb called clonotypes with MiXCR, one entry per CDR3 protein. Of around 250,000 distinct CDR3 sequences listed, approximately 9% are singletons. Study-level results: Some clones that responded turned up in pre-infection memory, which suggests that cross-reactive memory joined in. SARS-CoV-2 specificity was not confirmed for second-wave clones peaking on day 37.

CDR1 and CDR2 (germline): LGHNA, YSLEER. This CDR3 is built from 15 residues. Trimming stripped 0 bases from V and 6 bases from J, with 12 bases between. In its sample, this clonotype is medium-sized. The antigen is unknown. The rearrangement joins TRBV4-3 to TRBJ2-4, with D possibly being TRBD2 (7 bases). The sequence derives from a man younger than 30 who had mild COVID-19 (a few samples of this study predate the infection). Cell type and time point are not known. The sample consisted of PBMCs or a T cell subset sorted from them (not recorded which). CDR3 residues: CASSQDFGGPNIQYF. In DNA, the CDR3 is TGCGCCAGCAGCCAAGATTTCGGGGGGCCAAACATTCAGTACTTC.